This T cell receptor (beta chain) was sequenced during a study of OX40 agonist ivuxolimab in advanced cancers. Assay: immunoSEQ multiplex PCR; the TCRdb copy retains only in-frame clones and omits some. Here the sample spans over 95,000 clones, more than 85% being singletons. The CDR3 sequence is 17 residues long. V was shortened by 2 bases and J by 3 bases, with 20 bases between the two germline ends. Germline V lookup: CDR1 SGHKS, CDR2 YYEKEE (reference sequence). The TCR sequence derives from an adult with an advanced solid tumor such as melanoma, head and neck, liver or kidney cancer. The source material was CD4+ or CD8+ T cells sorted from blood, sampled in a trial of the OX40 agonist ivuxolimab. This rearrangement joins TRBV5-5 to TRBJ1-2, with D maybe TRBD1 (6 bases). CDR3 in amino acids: CASSFDRDTGLHYGYTF. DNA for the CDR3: TGTGCCAGCAGCTTCGACCGGGACACAGGGCTCCACTATGGCTACACCTTC.